These T cell receptor beta chains were read from a single sample in a study of blood T cells in healthy people across ages. TCRdb ran MiXCR on the 5' RACE reads and lists one entry per CDR3 protein. This table has about 640,000 distinct CDR3 sequences, roughly 30% appearing once. Sequencing was done on a sample of blood. These receptors all stem from a woman aged 80 or over in good health. The CDR3 runs from the conserved cysteine through the conserved F or W.

v_call: TRBV7-3; cdr3_aa: CASSLTQGTEAFF
v_call: TRBV7-2; cdr3_aa: CASSLDGGRGETQYF
v_call: TRBV20-1; cdr3_aa: CSAPDRGSYNEQFF
v_call: TRBV4-1; cdr3_aa: CASSQEGGGKQYF
v_call: TRBV20-1; cdr3_aa: CSARAGVYNEQFF
v_call: TRBV18; cdr3_aa: CASSTGQGEPGNTIYF
v_call: TRBV30; cdr3_aa: CAWSVPLQYTEAFF
v_call: TRBV6-2/TRBV6-3; cdr3_aa: CASTTPGGNIQYF
v_call: TRBV15; cdr3_aa: CATSRLVTGHNSPLHF
v_call: TRBV20-1; cdr3_aa: CSAIRPPETQYF
v_call: TRBV2; cdr3_aa: CASSEQGTKNIQYF
v_call: TRBV20-1; cdr3_aa: CSARDPGQGLRGYTF
v_call: TRBV7-6; cdr3_aa: CVSSLVGAYNEQYF
v_call: TRBV2; cdr3_aa: CASSFSGGVYERYF
v_call: TRBV12-3/TRBV12-4; cdr3_aa: CASSLRLGRDTTGLQTQYF
v_call: TRBV5-1; cdr3_aa: CASSPEGDRGAYEQYF
v_call: TRBV5-6; cdr3_aa: CASSQELAGEETQYF
v_call: TRBV6-1; cdr3_aa: CASSEVQRKAKNIQYF
v_call: TRBV5-6; cdr3_aa: CASSFFRVNNGYTF
v_call: TRBV7-9; cdr3_aa: CASSLAVEGGDTQYF
v_call: TRBV28; cdr3_aa: CASTLSLGGNQPQHF
v_call: TRBV30; cdr3_aa: CAWSGRRYSEETQYF
v_call: TRBV6-6; cdr3_aa: CASSLLLHELFF
v_call: TRBV20-1; cdr3_aa: CSAPLPLLLLYEQFF
v_call: TRBV10-3; cdr3_aa: CAINGGSNEKLFF
v_call: TRBV7-2; cdr3_aa: CASSPGPAEGGGEKLFF
v_call: TRBV27; cdr3_aa: CASRSTGKRGYTF
v_call: TRBV3-1; cdr3_aa: CASSPAGPTNEKLFF
v_call: TRBV27; cdr3_aa: CASSSHDRVCYGYTF
v_call: TRBV9; cdr3_aa: CASSLTTNSPLHF
v_call: TRBV6-2/TRBV6-3; cdr3_aa: CASSSGTVTQDTQYF
v_call: TRBV28; cdr3_aa: CASGGYNYGYTF
v_call: TRBV20-1; cdr3_aa: CSAIGGSNQPQHF
v_call: TRBV11-2; cdr3_aa: CASRNPGLAGINEQFF
v_call: TRBV5-1; cdr3_aa: CASSLVGTSTYEQYF
v_call: TRBV30; cdr3_aa: CAWSDLGTGNQPQHF
v_call: TRBV20-1; cdr3_aa: CSARPRTGKDYEQYF
v_call: TRBV20-1; cdr3_aa: CSARPTLSYGYTF
v_call: TRBV20-1; cdr3_aa: CSAEKGPYSNQPQHF
v_call: TRBV9; cdr3_aa: CASSVEGGFRNEQFF
v_call: TRBV19; cdr3_aa: CASSFQSTNEKLFF
v_call: TRBV7-9; cdr3_aa: CASSPDRYGYTF
v_call: TRBV12-3/TRBV12-4; cdr3_aa: CASSLGSGLGEKLFF
v_call: TRBV30; cdr3_aa: CAWSQQGTEAFF
v_call: TRBV5-4; cdr3_aa: CASSLGSDRGRDTQYF
v_call: TRBV18; cdr3_aa: CASSPISGVGNTIYF
v_call: TRBV11-3; cdr3_aa: CASSQRRGRLGADTQYF
v_call: TRBV11-2; cdr3_aa: CASIGRLTNADTQYF
v_call: TRBV5-1; cdr3_aa: CASSPGGGSNYGYTF
v_call: TRBV15; cdr3_aa: CATSGRDTYNSPLHF
v_call: TRBV19; cdr3_aa: CASTQGQGNNSPLHF
v_call: TRBV5-1; cdr3_aa: CASSLGPGTRTGELFF
v_call: TRBV20-1; cdr3_aa: CSAREQETQFF
v_call: TRBV11-2; cdr3_aa: CASSYGTDTSYTF
v_call: TRBV6-1; cdr3_aa: CAGGGRGRETQYF
v_call: TRBV6-1; cdr3_aa: CASSGGQGGYGYTF